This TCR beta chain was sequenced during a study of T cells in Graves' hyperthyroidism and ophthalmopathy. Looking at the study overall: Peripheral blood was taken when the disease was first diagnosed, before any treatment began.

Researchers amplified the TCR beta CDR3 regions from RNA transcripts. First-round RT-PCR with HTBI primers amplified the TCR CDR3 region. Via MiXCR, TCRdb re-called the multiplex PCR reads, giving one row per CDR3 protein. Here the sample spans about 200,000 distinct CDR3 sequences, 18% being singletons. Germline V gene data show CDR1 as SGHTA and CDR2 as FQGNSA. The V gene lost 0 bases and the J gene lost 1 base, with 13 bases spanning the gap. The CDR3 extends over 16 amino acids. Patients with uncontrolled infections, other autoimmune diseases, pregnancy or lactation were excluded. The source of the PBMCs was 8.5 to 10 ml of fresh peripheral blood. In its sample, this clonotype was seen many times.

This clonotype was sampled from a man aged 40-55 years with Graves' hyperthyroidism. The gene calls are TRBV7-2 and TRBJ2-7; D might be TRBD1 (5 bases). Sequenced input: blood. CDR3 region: CASSLARSGYSYEQYF. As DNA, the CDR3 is TGTGCCAGCAGCTTAGCGAGGTCAGGGTATTCCTACGAGCAGTACTTC.